Listed below are T cell receptor beta chains from one sample, sequenced in a study of cytomegalovirus exposure and HLA in healthy donors. Profiling relied on immunoSEQ multiplex PCR, and the TCRdb table lists in-frame clones only, not all of them. This table has approximately 160,000 clones, approximately 71% appearing once. The sequenced sample consisted of PBMCs. These receptors were taken from a woman between 18 and 29 years old in good health and CMV-seropositive. The CDR3 runs from the conserved cysteine through the conserved F or W. The order of the fields is D gene, V gene, clone size, J gene, CDR3 DNA, CDR3 protein. A D gene is named only where the DNA matches it firmly. Clone size is stated in some rows and not others, as once, few, many or a class when expanded.

>-|TRBV30|few|TRBJ2-5
TGTGCCTGGACCACCGCCCCCTACGGGACCCAGTACTTC
CAWTTAPYGTQYF
>TRBD1|TRBV2|-|TRBJ1-3
TGTGCCAGCAGTGAACCCAGGGGGCCCGAAGGAAACACCATATATTTT
CASSEPRGPEGNTIYF
>-|TRBV27|-|TRBJ2-7
TGTGCCAGCAGTTTGTTGGGCTTCGACGAGCAGTACTTC
CASSLLGFDEQYF
>TRBD2|TRBV27|-|TRBJ2-7
TGTGCCAGCAGTTTAGCGCCACTAGCGGCTCGAAACGAGCAGTACTTC
CASSLAPLAARNEQYF
>TRBD2|TRBV10-2|-|TRBJ2-5
TGCGCCAGCAGTGAGTTCAGGGCGGGAGGAGTGGGGACCCAGTACTTC
CASSEFRAGGVGTQYF
>-|TRBV28|-|TRBJ1-1
TGTGCCAGCAGTTTTTCCAGCTCTTCAGGGATGAACACTGAAGCTTTCTTT
CASSFSSSSGMNTEAFF
>TRBD1|TRBV29-1|-|TRBJ1-1
TGCAGCGCGAAGGGGACAGGGGGTCGCGCTGAAGCTTTCTTT
CSAKGTGGRAEAFF
>-|TRBV2|-|TRBJ1-5
TGTGCCAGCAGTGAGGGTAGAGGCAGAACGGGGCAGCCCCAGCATTTT
CASSEGRGRTGQPQHF
>TRBD1|TRBV27|-|TRBJ2-7
TGTGCCAGCAGTTTAGGGACAGGGGCTATCTACGAGCAGTACTTC
CASSLGTGAIYEQYF
>-|TRBV2|few|TRBJ1-2
TGTGCCAGCAGTGCTGACAGCAACTATGGCTACACCTTC
CASSADSNYGYTF
>-|TRBV6-1|few|TRBJ1-2
TGTGCCAGCAGTCCGGGGAGGGGAAACTATGGCTACACCTTC
CASSPGRGNYGYTF
>-|TRBV7-2|-|TRBJ2-3
TGTGCCAGCAGCTTAGATCGGGTCACAGATACGCAGTATTTT
CASSLDRVTDTQYF
>TRBD1|TRBV5-1|-|TRBJ1-2
TGCGCCAGCAGCTTTCAGGGGGCTGATGGCTACACCTTC
CASSFQGADGYTF
>-|TRBV19|-|TRBJ1-1
TGTGCCAGTAGTATCTTTACGGGTAACACTGAAGCTTTCTTT
CASSIFTGNTEAFF
>-|TRBV7-8|-|TRBJ2-1
TGTGCCAGCAGAAAACTGACAGGCCCCTACAATGAGCAGTTCTTC
CASRKLTGPYNEQFF
>TRBD2|TRBV5-4|few|TRBJ2-7
TGTGCCAGCAGCTTGGCCACTGGACTAGCAGTCTACGAGCAGTACTTC
CASSLATGLAVYEQYF
>-|TRBV9|-|TRBJ2-1
TGTGCCAGCAGCCCCCATATCGAGCTAGCGAAAGACAATGAGCAGTTCTTC
CASSPHIELAKDNEQFF
>-|TRBV7-9|-|TRBJ2-7
TGTGCCAGCAGCTTACCCCCTGGGGGGAGGTCCTACGAGCAGTACTTC
CASSLPPGGRSYEQYF
>-|TRBV5-1|-|TRBJ1-1
TGCGCCAGCAGCGGGGCCTTTAGGGGCGAATTGGGACTTTACGGTGAAGCTTTCTTT
CASSGAFRGELGLYGEAFF
>TRBD2|TRBV5-4|few|TRBJ2-3
TGTGCCAGCAGCTTGGGGACTAGCGGGGGGCCAACAGATACGCAGTATTTT
CASSLGTSGGPTDTQYF
>TRBD2|TRBV7-9|-|TRBJ2-7
TGTGCCAGCAGCCCAGCGGGGGGGTACGAGCAGTACTTC
CASSPAGGYEQYF
>-|TRBV29-1|once|TRBJ2-3
TGCAGCGTTGTGACAGGCTACAGCACAGATACGCAGTATTTT
CSVVTGYSTDTQYF
>TRBD2|TRBV4-3|-|TRBJ2-1
TGCGCCAGCAGCCAAGTCCCGGGTTCTAGCGGGGGGATAAATGAGCAGTTCTTC
CASSQVPGSSGGINEQFF
>-|TRBV28|-|TRBJ1-4
TGTGCCAGCAGAGGGGGTACTAATGAAAAACTGTTTTTT
CASRGGTNEKLFF
>-|TRBV21-1|few|TRBJ2-7
TGTGCCAGCAGCAATGGGACTAGCGGCTCCTACGAGCAGTACTTC
CASSNGTSGSYEQYF
>-|TRBV2|-|TRBJ2-3
TGTGCCAGCAGTGAACAGGGGACAGATACGCAGTATTTT
CASSEQGTDTQYF
>TRBD1|TRBV5-1|-|TRBJ1-1
TGCGCCAGCAGCTTGAACAGGGGGGGGAACACTGAAGCTTTCTTT
CASSLNRGGNTEAFF
>TRBD2|TRBV4-1|-|TRBJ2-1
TGCGCCAGCAGCCAAGAGGGCCCAGCGGGGGATGAGCAGTTCTTC
CASSQEGPAGDEQFF
>-|TRBV2|-|TRBJ2-5
TGTGCCAGCAGGCGGACTAAAGAGACCCAGTACTTC
CASRRTKETQYF
>-|TRBV6-5|-|TRBJ1-5
TGTGCCAGCAGACCAGGGGTAAGGAATCAGCCCCAGCATTTT
CASRPGVRNQPQHF
>TRBD1|TRBV5-4|-|TRBJ2-5
TGTGCCAGCACCGTTGGACAGGGGCGACAAGAGACCCAGTACTTC
CASTVGQGRQETQYF
>TRBD2|TRBV4-1|few|TRBJ2-5
TGCGCCAGCAGCGGGCGGGGGGGCCGGGTCCAAGAGACCCAGTACTTC
CASSGRGGRVQETQYF
>-|TRBV2|-|TRBJ2-6
TGTGCCAGCAGTGAAATAGGGGCCTCTGGGGCCAACGTCCTGACTTTC
CASSEIGASGANVLTF
>-|TRBV14|few|TRBJ1-4
TGTGCCAGCAGCCAAGCGGGAACTGGGCTGGAAAAACTGTTTTTT
CASSQAGTGLEKLFF
>-|TRBV2|few|TRBJ1-1
TGTGCCAGCAGAGATCGCCGGGGAGCAAACACTGAAGCTTTCTTT
CASRDRRGANTEAFF
>-|TRBV30|-|TRBJ1-5
TGTGCCTGGAGTCATAGAGGATGGCAGCCCCAGCATTTT
CAWSHRGWQPQHF
>-|TRBV13|-|TRBJ2-7
TGTGCCAGCAGCCTACAGGGAAAGTTTGCGCAGTACTTC
CASSLQGKFAQYF
>TRBD1|TRBV5-6|-|TRBJ2-5
TGTGCCAGCAGCAACCGGGACAGGGGGTATGAAGAGACCCAGTACTTC
CASSNRDRGYEETQYF
>TRBD1|TRBV5-6|once|TRBJ2-5
TGTGCCAGCAGCTCCTGGACAGGGGAGACCCAGTACTTC
CASSSWTGETQYF
>TRBD2|TRBV19|-|TRBJ2-1
TGTGCCAGTAGTCCGGCTAGCGGGAGTTGGTTGGAGTTCTTC
CASSPASGSWLEFF
>-|TRBV7-8|-|TRBJ2-7
TGTGCCAGCAGCCTTGCCGAAAGCTACGAGCAGTACTTC
CASSLAESYEQYF
>TRBD1|TRBV6-5|-|TRBJ2-7
TGTGCCGTAGGGGGCAGGGTCCACGAGCAGTACTTC
CAVGGRVHEQYF
>TRBD2|TRBV30|-|TRBJ2-3
TGTGCCTGGAGTGTCATAGCGGGGACAGATACGCAGTATTTT
CAWSVIAGTDTQYF
>TRBD1|TRBV5-1|few|TRBJ1-5
TGCGCCAGCAGCCAATCTCCGACAGGGGAAACTCAGCCCCAGCATTTT
CASSQSPTGETQPQHF
>-|TRBV30|few|TRBJ1-5
TGTGCCTGGAGTATGCAGGGGAATCAGCCCCAGCATTTT
CAWSMQGNQPQHF
>-|TRBV7-9|few|TRBJ1-1
TGTGCCAGCAGCTTTCGGGGTGCCACTGAAGCTTTCTTT
CASSFRGATEAFF
>TRBD2|TRBV9|-|TRBJ2-3
TGTGCCAGCAGCGTTAGCGGGATAGTAACAGATACGCAGTATTTT
CASSVSGIVTDTQYF
>-|TRBV7-9|few|TRBJ1-1
TGTGCCAGCAGCTTACCCTTAGGCCGCGGTGCCGGGGACACTGAAGCTTTCTTT
CASSLPLGRGAGDTEAFF
>-|TRBV4-2|-|TRBJ2-7
TGTGCCAGCAGCCACGTGGATGTAGGAGAGAACTACGAGCAGTACTTC
CASSHVDVGENYEQYF
>-|TRBV28|-|TRBJ2-2
TGTGCCAGCAGTTCAGGGCTCCCCGGGGAGCTGTTTTTT
CASSSGLPGELFF
>-|TRBV7-3|few|TRBJ2-5
TGTGCCAGCAGCTTTAGGGGATGGGAGACCCAGTACTTC
CASSFRGWETQYF
>-|TRBV5-1|-|TRBJ1-2
TGCGCCAGCAGCCCCGACAGATTCTATGGCTACACCTTC
CASSPDRFYGYTF
>TRBD1|TRBV7-2|-|TRBJ1-4
TGTGCCAGTTCCCGGGACAGAAGAAATGAAAAACTGTTTTTT
CASSRDRRNEKLFF
>-|TRBV19|-|TRBJ2-5
TGTGCCAGTAGTATAGGGCGAGCGGGCGGAGAGACCCAGTACTTC
CASSIGRAGGETQYF